Described below is a single T cell receptor beta chain sequence and its context. The data are from a study of blood T cell repertoires in COVID-19. Study as a whole: T cells, B-cell-depleted T cells, or PBMCs supplied cDNA or gDNA.

Living in roughly 25 US areas, the participants were between about 18 and 90 years of age. Authors' data handling: Reference gene primer amplification yielded estimated nucleated cell counts. The repertoire was sequenced with immunoSEQ multiplex PCR; TCRdb's copy has only in-frame clones and lacks some. V and J calls and clone size follow that table, whereas D and trimming were derived from the DNA. The sample holds roughly 220,000 clones, 70% to 90% seen once. Germline lookup yields CDR1 ENHRY and CDR2 SYGVKD. The germline V and J ends were trimmed by 6 bases and 5 bases, with 17 bases remaining between them. The length of the CDR3 is 15 residues.

This TCR derives from a woman aged 50 to 65 with acute COVID-19. Sequenced: PBMCs or T cells enriched from blood (not recorded which). The gene calls are TRBV10-3 and TRBJ1-5, with D perhaps TRBD1 (5 bases). CDR3 protein: CAISLLEGPDQPQHF. The DNA for the CDR3 is TGTGCCATCAGCCTCCTGGAGGGGCCGGATCAGCCCCAGCATTTT.